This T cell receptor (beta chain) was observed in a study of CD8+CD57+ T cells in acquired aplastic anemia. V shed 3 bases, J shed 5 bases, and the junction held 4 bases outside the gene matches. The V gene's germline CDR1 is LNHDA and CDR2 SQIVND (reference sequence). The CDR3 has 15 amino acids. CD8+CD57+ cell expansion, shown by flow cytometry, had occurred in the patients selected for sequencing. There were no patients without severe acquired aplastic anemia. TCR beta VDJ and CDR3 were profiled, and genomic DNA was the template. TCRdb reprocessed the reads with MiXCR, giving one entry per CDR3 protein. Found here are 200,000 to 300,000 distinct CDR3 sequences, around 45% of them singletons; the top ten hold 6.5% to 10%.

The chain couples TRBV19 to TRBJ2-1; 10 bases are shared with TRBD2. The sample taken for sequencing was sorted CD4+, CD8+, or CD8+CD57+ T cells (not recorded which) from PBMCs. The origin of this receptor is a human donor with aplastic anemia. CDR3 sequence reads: CASSITSGVHNEQFF. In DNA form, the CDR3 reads TGTGCCAGTAGTATCACTAGCGGGGTTCACAATGAGCAGTTCTTC.